Listed below are T cell receptor beta chains from one sample, sequenced in a study of cytomegalovirus exposure and HLA in healthy donors. This table comes from immunoSEQ multiplex PCR, and its TCRdb copy is limited to in-frame clones, with some not included. The sample lists 110,000 to 150,000 clones, around 79% occurring once. The source material was PBMCs. These receptors were taken from a male donor in good health and CMV-seronegative. The CDR3 runs from the conserved cysteine through the conserved F or W. D genes are given only for firm matches. Clone size is not always given. Where it is, it says once, few, many or a class for expanded clones.

j_call: TRBJ2-2; cdr3_length: 16; v_call: TRBV6-5; clone_size: .; d_call: TRBD1; cdr3_aa: CASTYRGPLNTGELFF; cdr3_nt: TGTGCCAGCACTTACAGGGGGCCGTTGAACACCGGGGAGCTGTTTTTT
j_call: TRBJ2-1; cdr3_length: 17; v_call: TRBV4-2; clone_size: .; d_call: .; cdr3_aa: CARIRWGTDYLVNEQFF; cdr3_nt: TGTGCCAGGATCCGGTGGGGGACGGACTATTTGGTCAATGAGCAGTTCTTC
j_call: TRBJ1-5; cdr3_length: 15; v_call: TRBV30; clone_size: .; d_call: TRBD1; cdr3_aa: CAWSSTGGASQPQHF; cdr3_nt: TGTGCCTGGAGCAGCACAGGGGGCGCGTCTCAGCCCCAGCATTTT
j_call: TRBJ2-1; cdr3_length: 15; v_call: TRBV9; clone_size: .; d_call: TRBD2; cdr3_aa: CASPSGRASYNEQFF; cdr3_nt: TGTGCCAGTCCAAGCGGGAGGGCCTCCTACAATGAGCAGTTCTTC
j_call: TRBJ2-3; cdr3_length: 18; v_call: TRBV6-7; clone_size: .; d_call: .; cdr3_aa: CASSYSGGRGQYTDTQYF; cdr3_nt: TGTGCCAGCAGTTACTCGGGGGGAAGGGGGCAATACACAGATACGCAGTATTTT
j_call: TRBJ2-2; cdr3_length: 15; v_call: TRBV6-4; clone_size: .; d_call: TRBD1; cdr3_aa: CASSAGTGGIGELFF; cdr3_nt: TGTGCCAGCAGCGCCGGGACAGGGGGCATCGGGGAGCTGTTTTTT
j_call: TRBJ2-5; cdr3_length: 15; v_call: TRBV6-5; clone_size: .; d_call: .; cdr3_aa: CASSYGNPRGETQYF; cdr3_nt: TGTGCCAGCAGTTACGGAAACCCGAGGGGGGAGACCCAGTACTTC
j_call: TRBJ2-3; cdr3_length: 13; v_call: TRBV30; clone_size: .; d_call: .; cdr3_aa: CAWSVTIRGDQYF; cdr3_nt: TGTGCCTGGAGTGTAACAATCAGGGGCGATCAGTATTTT
j_call: TRBJ2-7; cdr3_length: 14; v_call: TRBV6-4; clone_size: .; d_call: .; cdr3_aa: CASSVDGGAYEQYF; cdr3_nt: TGTGCCAGCAGTGTTGACGGCGGCGCCTACGAGCAGTACTTC
j_call: TRBJ2-7; cdr3_length: 16; v_call: TRBV7-2; clone_size: few; d_call: TRBD2; cdr3_aa: CASSFSGGQTPMGQYF; cdr3_nt: TGTGCCAGCAGCTTTAGCGGGGGCCAAACCCCCATGGGGCAGTACTTC
j_call: TRBJ1-1; cdr3_length: 15; v_call: TRBV21-1; clone_size: .; d_call: .; cdr3_aa: CASSKYPGANTEAFF; cdr3_nt: TGTGCCAGCAGCAAATACCCAGGGGCGAACACTGAAGCTTTCTTT
j_call: TRBJ2-1; cdr3_length: 16; v_call: TRBV10-3; clone_size: .; d_call: TRBD2; cdr3_aa: CAIKGTSGRAGGEQFF; cdr3_nt: TGTGCCATCAAGGGGACTAGCGGGAGGGCCGGGGGTGAGCAGTTCTTC
j_call: TRBJ1-5; cdr3_length: 15; v_call: TRBV6-1; clone_size: .; d_call: TRBD1; cdr3_aa: CASSDNRGRDQPQHF; cdr3_nt: TGTGCCAGCAGTGACAACAGGGGGCGCGATCAGCCCCAGCATTTT
j_call: TRBJ2-3; cdr3_length: 13; v_call: TRBV9; clone_size: .; d_call: .; cdr3_aa: CASSPRRYIFQYF; cdr3_nt: TGTGCCAGCAGCCCCCGAAGATACATTTTTCAGTATTTT
j_call: TRBJ2-2; cdr3_length: 16; v_call: TRBV5-4; clone_size: .; d_call: TRBD1; cdr3_aa: CASSGKTGGHTGELFF; cdr3_nt: TGTGCCAGCAGCGGGAAGACAGGGGGCCACACCGGGGAGCTGTTTTTT
j_call: TRBJ2-3; cdr3_length: 14; v_call: TRBV7-9; clone_size: .; d_call: TRBD2; cdr3_aa: CASSRGARENTQYF; cdr3_nt: TGTGCCAGCAGCCGTGGGGCGCGGGAGAATACGCAGTATTTT
j_call: TRBJ2-5; cdr3_length: 16; v_call: TRBV5-1; clone_size: .; d_call: TRBD1; cdr3_aa: CASSYTTGTGQETQYF; cdr3_nt: TGCGCCAGCAGCTACACCACCGGGACAGGACAAGAGACCCAGTACTTC
j_call: TRBJ2-7; cdr3_length: 14; v_call: TRBV1; clone_size: .; d_call: .; cdr3_aa: CTSSQDRGSYEQYF; cdr3_nt: TGCACCAGCAGCCAAGACAGGGGCTCCTACGAGCAGTACTTC
j_call: TRBJ1-1; cdr3_length: 14; v_call: TRBV18; clone_size: .; d_call: .; cdr3_aa: CASSPKTVNTEAFF; cdr3_nt: TGTGCCAGCTCCCCGAAGACAGTGAACACTGAAGCTTTCTTT
j_call: TRBJ1-2; cdr3_length: 14; v_call: TRBV29-1; clone_size: .; d_call: .; cdr3_aa: CSVGPLGKVYGYTF; cdr3_nt: TGCAGCGTGGGCCCCCTCGGTAAAGTCTATGGCTACACCTTC
j_call: TRBJ2-1; cdr3_length: 13; v_call: TRBV18; clone_size: .; d_call: .; cdr3_aa: CASSRGLDNEQFF; cdr3_nt: TGTGCCAGCTCAAGGGGTCTCGACAATGAGCAGTTCTTC
j_call: TRBJ1-4; cdr3_length: 19; v_call: TRBV5-1; clone_size: .; d_call: TRBD1; cdr3_aa: CASSLASGQGFATNEKLFF; cdr3_nt: TGCGCCAGCAGCTTGGCCTCGGGACAGGGCTTTGCAACTAATGAAAAACTGTTTTTT
j_call: TRBJ2-3; cdr3_length: 15; v_call: TRBV5-4; clone_size: .; d_call: TRBD2; cdr3_aa: CASSFGAGGRDTQYF; cdr3_nt: TGTGCCAGCAGCTTCGGGGCGGGGGGGAGGGATACGCAGTATTTT